Each of the 24 T cell receptor beta chains below was sequenced from the same sample in a study of blood T cell repertoires in COVID-19. The data were produced by immunoSEQ multiplex PCR, yet TCRdb's version contains in-frame clones alone and is incomplete. Of more than 35,000 clones listed, 75% to 85% are singletons. Sequenced material: peripheral blood. The receptors stem from a woman between 70 and 85 years old with acute or convalescent COVID-19.

The chain uses TRBV29-1 and TRBJ2-1; 9 bases map to TRBD2. J gave up 3 bases and V 7 bases, and 4 bases lay outside the gene matches. This CDR3 comprises 13 residues. The germline CDR1 and CDR2 sequences are SQVTM and ANQGSEA. The CDR3 DNA reads as TGCAGCGCTGTGACTAGCGGCTACAATGAGCAGTTCTTC. This gives the protein CSAVTSGYNEQFF.

This rearrangement joins TRBV2 to TRBJ2-1; tentative D call: TRBD1 (6 bases). The CDR3 consists of 12 residues. Trimming left V 8 bases short and J 5 bases short, with 10 bases between. Looked up from germline, CDR1 is SNHLY and CDR2 is FYNNEI. CDR3 bases: TGTGCCAGCGGACAGCAGGACAATGAGCAGTTCTTC. Encoded protein: CASGQQDNEQFF.

The rearrangement uses TRBV9 and TRBJ2-3; TRBD2 matches 7 bases. The CDR3 contains 15 residues. Germline V gene sequence: CDR1 SGDLS, CDR2 YYNGEE. The V gene end was trimmed by 4 bases and the J gene end by 2 bases; junction bases not matched to a gene: 7. The CDR3 spells CASSLWGGSTDTQYF. The CDR3, as DNA: TGTGCCAGCAGCCTCTGGGGGGGGTCCACAGATACGCAGTATTTT.

The chain couples TRBV6-5 to TRBJ1-3; the D gene is possibly TRBD1 (6 bases). From germline, CDR1 is MNHEY and CDR2 SVGAGI. This CDR3 has 15 residues. Deletions cut 5 bases from V and 2 bases from J, with 13 bases between. The CDR3 sequence is CASSPYTGTGNTIYF. Here the CDR3 DNA reads TGTGCCAGCAGTCCTTATACAGGGACTGGAAACACCATATATTTT.

The chain carries TRBV7-6 and TRBJ2-1, with 11 bases aligning to TRBD2. Germline assignment: CDR1 SGHVS and CDR2 FNYEAQ. The CDR3 runs 16 residues. V trimming: 5 bases; J trimming: 5 bases; junction bases outside the gene matches: 8. The DNA of the CDR3 is TGTGCCAGCAGCCTTAGCGGGGGGGCCTTCAACAATGAGCAGTTCTTC. Translating gives CASSLSGGAFNNEQFF. The entire variable domain, with the rest obtained from reference TRBV7-6 and TRBJ2-1, is as follows: GAGVSQSPRYKVTKRGQDVALRCDPISGHVSLYWYRQALGQGPEFLTYFNYEAQQDKSGLPNDRFSAERPEGSISTLTIQRTEQRDSAMYRCASSLSGGAFNNEQFFGPGTRLTVL.

The V gene is TRBV19, the J gene TRBJ2-7; 7 bases agree with TRBD2. V trimming: 1 base; J trimming: 0 bases; junction bases outside the gene matches: 3. Germline CDR1 and CDR2: LNHDA and SQIVND (reference sequence). The CDR3 has 15 residues. This CDR3 reads CASSIASGVSYEQYF. CDR3 DNA sequence: TGTGCCAGTAGTATAGCCAGCGGGGTCTCCTACGAGCAGTACTTC. The full variable domain, rest sourced from reference TRBV19 and TRBJ2-7, is DGGITQSPKYLFRKEGQNVTLSCEQNLNHDAMYWYRQDPGQGLRLIYYSQIVNDFQKGDIAEGYSVSREKKESFPLTVTSAQKNPTAFYLCASSIASGVSYEQYFGPGTRLTVT.

This chain connects TRBV5-4 to TRBJ2-4, with 14 bases lining up with TRBD2. Trimming at V came to 1 base and at J to 4 bases, leaving 1 base not matched to a gene. This CDR3 is 16 amino acids long. Germline CDR1 SGHNT, CDR2 YYREEE (reference sequence). CDR3 sequence (DNA): TGTGCCAGCAGCTTGCGACTAGCGGGGGGGAAAAACATTCAGTACTTC. Its protein is CASSLRLAGGKNIQYF. Full variable domain (outside the CDR3, taken from reference TRBV5-4 and TRBJ2-4): ETGVTQSPTHLIKTRGQQVTLRCSSQSGHNTVSWYQQALGQGPQFIFQYYREEENGRGNFPPRFSGLQFPNYSSELNVNALELDDSALYLCASSLRLAGGKNIQYFGAGTRLSVL.

This chain connects TRBV7-8 to TRBJ2-5, with D possibly matching TRBD2 (7 bases). The V end was cut by 1 base, the J end by 4 bases, with 13 bases between. Germline V gene sequence: CDR1 SGHVS, CDR2 FQNEAQ. The CDR3 spans 15 residues. The CDR3 coding sequence is TGTGCCAGCAGCTTAGAGGGGGGGCCGCGAGAGACCCAGTACTTC. Amino acids: CASSLEGGPRETQYF.

The chain is built from TRBV5-4 and TRBJ2-5; 8 bases map to TRBD1. Germline assignment: CDR1 SGHNT and CDR2 YYREEE (reference sequence). The CDR3 covers 16 residues. Trimming took 4 bases from V and 5 from J; bases not matched to a gene: 13. As DNA, the CDR3 is TGTGCCAGCAGCCTCGAAGGAGGGGGACAGGCGGAGACCCAGTACTTC. It specifies CASSLEGGGQAETQYF.

This chain uses TRBV28 with TRBJ2-7, with D possibly matching TRBD1 (6 bases). This CDR3 is built from 15 residues. The germline V gene encodes CDR1 MDHEN and CDR2 SYDVKM. The germline V and J ends were trimmed by 2 bases and 5 bases, with 16 bases remaining between them. The CDR3 DNA reads TGTGCCAGCAGTTTAGGGGGCTTCGACGGGAACGAGCAGTACTTC. It encodes CASSLGGFDGNEQYF.

This clone has just one count. The rearrangement joins TRBV7-9 to TRBJ2-1; 9 bases agree with TRBD1. The germline V gene has CDR1 SEHNR and CDR2 FQNEAQ (reference sequence). CDR3 length: 15 amino acids. Trimming cost V 3 bases and J 4 bases; bases outside gene matches: 4. The DNA of the CDR3 is TGTGCCAGCAGCTTGGGACAGGGACTTTACAATGAGCAGTTCTTC. It encodes CASSLGQGLYNEQFF.

The V and J genes are TRBV18 and TRBJ2-7, with TRBD2 identical over 7 bases. The ends lost 3 bases at V and 5 bases at J; junction bases unmatched: 1. The CDR3 is 12 residues long. The germline gives CDR1 KGHSH, CDR2 LQKENI. CDR3 protein: CASSPRGDEQYF. CDR3 nucleotide sequence: TGTGCCAGCTCACCTCGGGGGGACGAGCAGTACTTC.

In its sample, this clone was seen a few times. This chain links TRBV24-1 with TRBJ1-1; a possible D gene is TRBD1 (5 bases). The length of the CDR3 is 13 residues. Per germline, CDR1 KGHDR and CDR2 SFDVKD. Trimming took 3 bases from V and 6 from J, leaving 10 bases between them. In nucleotides, the CDR3 is TGTGCCACCAGTGATCCCAGGGCTGCTGAAGCTTTCTTT. This encodes CATSDPRAAEAFF.

In DNA form, the CDR3 reads TGTGCCAGCAGCCAATCTAGCGACCTAGGAGGTCCCTACAATGAGCAGTTCTTC. Translation gives CASSQSSDLGGPYNEQFF. The chain recombines TRBV4-2 with TRBJ2-1; D might be TRBD2 (6 bases). The germline V and J ends were trimmed by 2 bases and 2 bases, with 19 bases remaining between them. The length of the CDR3 is 18 residues. Germline V CDR1 and CDR2: LGHNA, YNFKEQ.

This clone was recorded a few times. The CDR3 coding sequence is TGTGCCAGCTCCCTTCGGGGGGGCCTACAAGAGACCCAGTACTTC. Encoded protein: CASSLRGGLQETQYF. This chain uses TRBV18 with TRBJ2-5, with TRBD2 matching 8 bases. CDR1 and CDR2 (germline): KGHSH, LQKENI. There are 15 residues in the CDR3. The V segment lost 6 bases and the J segment 2 bases; nucleotides outside the gene matches: 8.

In DNA, the CDR3 is TGTGCCAGCAGCGGGAACTACAATGAGCAGTTCTTC. This encodes CASSGNYNEQFF. The chain couples TRBV28 to TRBJ2-1, with TRBD2 as a possible D gene (5 bases). The germline V and J ends were trimmed by 6 bases and 3 bases, with 6 bases remaining between them. This CDR3 has 12 amino acids. CDR1 and CDR2 (germline): MDHEN, SYDVKM. The variable domain in full, completed from reference TRBV28 and TRBJ2-1, reads DVKVTQSSRYLVKRTGEKVFLECVQDMDHENMFWYRQDPGLGLRLIYFSYDVKMKEKGDIPEGYSVSREKKERFSLILESASTNQTSMYLCASSGNYNEQFFGPGTRLTVL.

The chain employs TRBV28 and TRBJ1-2, with D possibly being TRBD1 (6 bases). Trimming cost V 5 bases and J 7 bases, with 14 bases left between them. The CDR3 is made up of 13 amino acids. The V gene's germline CDR1 is MDHEN and CDR2 SYDVKM. CDR3 in amino acids: CASSPRGGLGYTF. CDR3 in DNA: TGTGCCAGCAGTCCCCGGGGGGGGCTTGGCTACACCTTC.

This clone was observed a handful of times. This chain uses TRBV7-9 with TRBJ2-6, with D perhaps matching TRBD1 (6 bases). V was trimmed by 10 bases and J by 1 base, leaving 14 bases between them. Germline CDR1 is SEHNR and CDR2 is FQNEAQ (reference sequence). The CDR3 has 15 residues. The CDR3: CATSTTGSGANVLTF. Here the CDR3 DNA reads TGTGCCACCTCAACTACAGGGTCTGGGGCCAACGTCCTGACTTTC.

This clone was counted between two and nine times. The V gene is TRBV5-1, the J gene TRBJ2-7, with 8 bases matching TRBD1. The CDR3 length is 15 residues. Germline V lookup: CDR1 SGHRS, CDR2 YFSETQ. The ends lost 0 bases at V and 2 bases at J; junction bases unmatched: 4. This chain's CDR3 is CASSLDPGQAYEQYF. Here the CDR3 DNA reads TGCGCCAGCAGCTTGGACCCGGGACAGGCCTACGAGCAGTACTTC.

The V gene is TRBV5-1, the J gene TRBJ2-3, with TRBD2 as a possible D gene (6 bases). Germline V gene sequence: CDR1 SGHRS, CDR2 YFSETQ. The V end was cut by 1 base, the J end by 0 bases, with 18 bases between. The CDR3 is made up of 18 amino acids. The CDR3 DNA reads as TGCGCCAGCAGCTTGTTCCCTAGCGTCACTTCTAGCACAGATACGCAGTATTTT. Translating gives CASSLFPSVTSSTDTQYF.

The V call is TRBV18, the J call TRBJ2-3, with 12 bases lining up with TRBD2. Germline values: CDR1 KGHSH, CDR2 LQKENI. After removal of 3 bases from V and 0 bases from J, the junction contained 1 base not matched to a gene. This CDR3 is 16 amino acids long. CDR3 nucleotides: TGTGCCAGCTCACCCGGACTAGCGGGGAGCACAGATACGCAGTATTTT. Protein sequence: CASSPGLAGSTDTQYF.

This clone was seen at least ten times. V and J are TRBV6-4 and TRBJ2-5; 12 nucleotides match TRBD2. The length of the CDR3 is 15 residues. Germline CDR1 reads MRHNA; CDR2 reads SNTAGT. V shed 8 bases and J 0 bases; nucleotides not matched to a gene: 4. The CDR3 DNA is TGTGCCAGCTCCCGGACTAGCGGGGACCAAGAGACCCAGTACTTC. Its protein is CASSRTSGDQETQYF.

This rearrangement joins TRBV5-6 to TRBJ1-5; 7 positions agree with TRBD1. Germline V gives CDR1 SGHDT, CDR2 YYEEEE. V shed 0 bases, J shed 3 bases, and the junction held 3 bases outside the gene matches. The CDR3 runs to 15 residues. CDR3 in amino acids: CASSLGQGYNQPQHF. CDR3 coding DNA: TGTGCCAGCAGCTTGGGACAGGGATACAATCAGCCCCAGCATTTT.

The rearrangement uses TRBV14 and TRBJ1-2, with TRBD1 as a possible D gene (6 bases). Germline CDR1 reads SGHDN; CDR2 reads FVKESK. V was shortened by 0 bases and J by 4 bases, with 15 bases between the two germline ends. The CDR3 is 16 amino acids. In DNA, the CDR3 is TGTGCCAGCAGCCAAGACTTCGGGCAGGGGACCTATGGCTACACCTTC. Residues: CASSQDFGQGTYGYTF. Supplemented by reference TRBV14 and TRBJ1-2, the full variable domain reads EAGVTQFPSHSVIEKGQTVTLRCDPISGHDNLYWYRRVMGKEIKFLLHFVKESKQDESGMPNNRFLAERTGGTYSTLKVQPAELEDSGVYFCASSQDFGQGTYGYTFGSGTRLTVV.